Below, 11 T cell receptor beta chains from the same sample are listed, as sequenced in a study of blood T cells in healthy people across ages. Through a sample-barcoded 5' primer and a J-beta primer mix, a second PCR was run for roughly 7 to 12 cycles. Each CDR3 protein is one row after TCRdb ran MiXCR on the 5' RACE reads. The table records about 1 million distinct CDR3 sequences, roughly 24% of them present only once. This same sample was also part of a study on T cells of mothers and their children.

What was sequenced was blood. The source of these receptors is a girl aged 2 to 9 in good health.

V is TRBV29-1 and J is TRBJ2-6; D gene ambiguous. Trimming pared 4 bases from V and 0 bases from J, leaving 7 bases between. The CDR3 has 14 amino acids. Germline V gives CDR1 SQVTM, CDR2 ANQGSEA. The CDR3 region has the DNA TGCAGCGTTGCTGGCGGCTCTGGGGCCAACGTCCTGACTTTC. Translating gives CSVAGGSGANVLTF.

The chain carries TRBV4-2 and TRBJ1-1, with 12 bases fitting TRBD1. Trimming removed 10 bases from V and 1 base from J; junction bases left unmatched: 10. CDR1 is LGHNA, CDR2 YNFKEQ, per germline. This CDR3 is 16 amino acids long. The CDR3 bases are TGTGCCACCCGGGACAGGGGGCTTGGTGGGAACACTGAAGCTTTCTTT. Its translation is CATRDRGLGGNTEAFF.

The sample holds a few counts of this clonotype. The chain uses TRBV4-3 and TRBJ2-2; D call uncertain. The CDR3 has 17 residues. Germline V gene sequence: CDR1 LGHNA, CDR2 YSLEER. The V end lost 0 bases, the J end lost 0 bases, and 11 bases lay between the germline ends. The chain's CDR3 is CASSQDPGTPNTGELFF. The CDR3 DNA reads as TGCGCCAGCAGCCAAGATCCCGGAACTCCGAACACCGGGGAGCTGTTTTTT.

CDR3 bases: TGTGCCAGCAGTGAGATGACAGGGAGGAGAAACACCATATATTTT. Its protein product is CASSEMTGRRNTIYF. This sequence joins TRBV6-1 and TRBJ1-3; 7 nucleotides align to TRBD1. The germline gives CDR1 MNHNS, CDR2 SASEGT. The length of the CDR3 is 15 residues. Trimming at V came to 3 bases and at J to 5 bases, leaving 7 bases not matched to a gene.

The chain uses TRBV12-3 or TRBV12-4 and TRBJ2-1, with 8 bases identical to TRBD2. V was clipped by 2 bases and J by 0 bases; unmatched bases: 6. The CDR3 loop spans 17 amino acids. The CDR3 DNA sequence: TGTGCCAGCAGTTTATCATGGAGCGGGAGCTCCTACAATGAGCAGTTCTTC. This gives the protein CASSLSWSGSSYNEQFF.

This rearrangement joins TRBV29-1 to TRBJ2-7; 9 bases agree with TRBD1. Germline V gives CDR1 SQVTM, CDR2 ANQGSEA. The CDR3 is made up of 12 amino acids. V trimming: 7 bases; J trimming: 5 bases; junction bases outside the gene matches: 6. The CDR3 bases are TGCAGCGCTGGACAGGGGTTAGACGAGCAGTACTTC. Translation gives CSAGQGLDEQYF.

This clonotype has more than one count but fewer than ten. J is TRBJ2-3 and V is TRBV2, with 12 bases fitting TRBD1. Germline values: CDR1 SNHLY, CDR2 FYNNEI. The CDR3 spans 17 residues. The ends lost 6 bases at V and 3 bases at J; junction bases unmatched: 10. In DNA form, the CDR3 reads TGTGCCAGCAGCGACACCATGGGACAGGGGGCAACAGATACGCAGTATTTT. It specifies CASSDTMGQGATDTQYF.

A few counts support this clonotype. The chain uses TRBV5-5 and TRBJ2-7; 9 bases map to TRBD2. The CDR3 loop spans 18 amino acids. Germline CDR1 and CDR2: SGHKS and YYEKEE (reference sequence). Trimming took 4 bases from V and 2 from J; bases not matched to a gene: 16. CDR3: CASSPSLAGVNPTYEQYF. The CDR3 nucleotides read TGTGCCAGCAGCCCGTCTTTAGCGGGAGTTAACCCGACCTACGAGCAGTACTTC.

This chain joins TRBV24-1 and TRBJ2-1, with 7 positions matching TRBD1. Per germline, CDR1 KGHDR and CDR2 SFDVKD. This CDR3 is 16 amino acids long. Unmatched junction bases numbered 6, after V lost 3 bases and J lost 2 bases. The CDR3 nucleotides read TGTGCCACCAGTGATGTGACAGGGACCCCCTACAATGAGCAGTTCTTC. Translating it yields CATSDVTGTPYNEQFF.

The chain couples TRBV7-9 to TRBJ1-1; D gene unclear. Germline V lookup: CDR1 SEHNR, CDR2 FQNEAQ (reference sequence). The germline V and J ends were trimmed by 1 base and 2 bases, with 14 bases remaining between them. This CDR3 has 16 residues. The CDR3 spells CASSLVYPSRNTEAFF. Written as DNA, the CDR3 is TGTGCCAGCAGCTTAGTTTATCCATCCCGAAACACTGAAGCTTTCTTT.

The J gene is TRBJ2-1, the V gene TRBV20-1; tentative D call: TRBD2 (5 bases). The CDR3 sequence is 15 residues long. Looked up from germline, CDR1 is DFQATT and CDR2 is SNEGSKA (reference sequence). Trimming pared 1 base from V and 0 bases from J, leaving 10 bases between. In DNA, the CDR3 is TGCAGTGCTAGAGTTGGGGAGAGCTCCTACAATGAGCAGTTCTTC. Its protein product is CSARVGESSYNEQFF.